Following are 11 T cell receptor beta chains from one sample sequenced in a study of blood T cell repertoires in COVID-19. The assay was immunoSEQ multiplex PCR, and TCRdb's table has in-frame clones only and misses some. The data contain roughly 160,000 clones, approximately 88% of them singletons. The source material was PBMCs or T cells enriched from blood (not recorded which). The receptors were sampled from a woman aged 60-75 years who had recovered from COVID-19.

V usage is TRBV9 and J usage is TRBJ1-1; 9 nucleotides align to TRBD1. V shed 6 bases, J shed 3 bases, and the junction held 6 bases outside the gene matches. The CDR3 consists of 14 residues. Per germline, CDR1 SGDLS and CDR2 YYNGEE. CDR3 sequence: CASTPGQGHTEAFF. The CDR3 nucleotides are TGTGCCAGCACCCCGGGACAGGGCCACACTGAAGCTTTCTTT.

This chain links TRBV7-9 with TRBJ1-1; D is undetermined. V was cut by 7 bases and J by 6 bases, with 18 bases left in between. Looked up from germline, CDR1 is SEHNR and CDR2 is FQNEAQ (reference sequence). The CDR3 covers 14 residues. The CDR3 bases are TGTGCCAGCACCCTCGACGGGGATGCCGCTGAAGCTTTCTTT. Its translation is CASTLDGDAAEAFF. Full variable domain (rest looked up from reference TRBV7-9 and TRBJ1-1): DTGVSQNPRHKITKRGQNVTFRCDPISEHNRLYWYRQTLGQGPEFLTYFQNEAQLEKSRLLSDRFSAERPKGSFSTLEIQRTEQGDSAMYLCASTLDGDAAEAFFGQGTRLTVV.

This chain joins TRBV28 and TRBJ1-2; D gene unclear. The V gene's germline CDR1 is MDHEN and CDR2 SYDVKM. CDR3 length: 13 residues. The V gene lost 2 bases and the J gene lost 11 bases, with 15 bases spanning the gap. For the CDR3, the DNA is TGTGCCAGCAGTTTAGGGTTGGGCGACACTTACACCTTC. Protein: CASSLGLGDTYTF.

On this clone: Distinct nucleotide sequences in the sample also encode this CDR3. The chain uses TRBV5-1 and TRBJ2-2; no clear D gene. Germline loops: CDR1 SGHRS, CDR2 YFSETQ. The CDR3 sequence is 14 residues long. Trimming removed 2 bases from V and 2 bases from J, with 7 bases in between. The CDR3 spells CASSLSGNTGELFF. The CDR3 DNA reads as TGCGCCAGCAGCTTATCAGGCAACACCGGGGAGCTGTTTTTT.

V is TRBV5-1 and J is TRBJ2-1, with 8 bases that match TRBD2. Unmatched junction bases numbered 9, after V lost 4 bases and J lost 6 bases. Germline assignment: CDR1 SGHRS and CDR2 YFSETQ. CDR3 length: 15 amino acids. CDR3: CASSSQGLGSNEQFF. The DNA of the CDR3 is TGCGCCAGCAGCAGCCAGGGACTAGGGAGCAATGAGCAGTTCTTC.

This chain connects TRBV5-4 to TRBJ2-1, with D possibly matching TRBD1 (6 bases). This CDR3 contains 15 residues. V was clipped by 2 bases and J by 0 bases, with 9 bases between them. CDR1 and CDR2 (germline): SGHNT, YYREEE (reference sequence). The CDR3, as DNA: TGTGCCAGCAGCTTAACAGGGACCTCCTACAATGAGCAGTTCTTC. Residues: CASSLTGTSYNEQFF.

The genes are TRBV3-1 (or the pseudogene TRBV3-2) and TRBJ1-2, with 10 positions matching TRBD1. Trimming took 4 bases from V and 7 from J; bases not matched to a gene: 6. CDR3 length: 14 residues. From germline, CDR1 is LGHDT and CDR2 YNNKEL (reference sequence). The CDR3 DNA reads TGTGCCAGCAGCCCCGGGACAGGGGAGCGTGGCTACACCTTC. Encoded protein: CASSPGTGERGYTF.

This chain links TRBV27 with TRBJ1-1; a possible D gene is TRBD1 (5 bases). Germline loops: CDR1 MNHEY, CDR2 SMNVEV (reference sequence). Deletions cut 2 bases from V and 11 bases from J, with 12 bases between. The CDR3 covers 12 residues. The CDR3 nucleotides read TGTGCCAGCAGTTTAGTCCCAGGGAGGGCTTTCTTT. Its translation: CASSLVPGRAFF.

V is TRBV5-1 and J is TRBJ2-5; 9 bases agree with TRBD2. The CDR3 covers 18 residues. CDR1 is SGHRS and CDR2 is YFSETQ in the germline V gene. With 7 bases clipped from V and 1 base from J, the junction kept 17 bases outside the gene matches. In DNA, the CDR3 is TGCGCCAGCTATAACGGCATATCCAGCGGGAGGCTCCAAGAGACCCAGTACTTC. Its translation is CASYNGISSGRLQETQYF.

The CDR3 loop reads CASSPPSSRGQYF. For the CDR3, the DNA is TGTGCCAGCTCACCACCGTCTAGCCGGGGACAGTATTTT. The V and J genes are TRBV18 and TRBJ2-3; D may be TRBD2 (5 bases). Germline CDR1 reads KGHSH; CDR2 reads LQKENI. The length of the CDR3 is 13 residues. The V end lost 0 bases, the J end lost 12 bases, and 13 bases lay between the germline ends.

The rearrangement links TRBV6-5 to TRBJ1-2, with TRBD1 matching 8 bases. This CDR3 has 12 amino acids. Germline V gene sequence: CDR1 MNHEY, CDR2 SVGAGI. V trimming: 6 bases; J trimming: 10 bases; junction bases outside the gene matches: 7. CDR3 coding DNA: TGTGCCAGCAGAACGGACAGGGTAAACTACACCTTC. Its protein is CASRTDRVNYTF.